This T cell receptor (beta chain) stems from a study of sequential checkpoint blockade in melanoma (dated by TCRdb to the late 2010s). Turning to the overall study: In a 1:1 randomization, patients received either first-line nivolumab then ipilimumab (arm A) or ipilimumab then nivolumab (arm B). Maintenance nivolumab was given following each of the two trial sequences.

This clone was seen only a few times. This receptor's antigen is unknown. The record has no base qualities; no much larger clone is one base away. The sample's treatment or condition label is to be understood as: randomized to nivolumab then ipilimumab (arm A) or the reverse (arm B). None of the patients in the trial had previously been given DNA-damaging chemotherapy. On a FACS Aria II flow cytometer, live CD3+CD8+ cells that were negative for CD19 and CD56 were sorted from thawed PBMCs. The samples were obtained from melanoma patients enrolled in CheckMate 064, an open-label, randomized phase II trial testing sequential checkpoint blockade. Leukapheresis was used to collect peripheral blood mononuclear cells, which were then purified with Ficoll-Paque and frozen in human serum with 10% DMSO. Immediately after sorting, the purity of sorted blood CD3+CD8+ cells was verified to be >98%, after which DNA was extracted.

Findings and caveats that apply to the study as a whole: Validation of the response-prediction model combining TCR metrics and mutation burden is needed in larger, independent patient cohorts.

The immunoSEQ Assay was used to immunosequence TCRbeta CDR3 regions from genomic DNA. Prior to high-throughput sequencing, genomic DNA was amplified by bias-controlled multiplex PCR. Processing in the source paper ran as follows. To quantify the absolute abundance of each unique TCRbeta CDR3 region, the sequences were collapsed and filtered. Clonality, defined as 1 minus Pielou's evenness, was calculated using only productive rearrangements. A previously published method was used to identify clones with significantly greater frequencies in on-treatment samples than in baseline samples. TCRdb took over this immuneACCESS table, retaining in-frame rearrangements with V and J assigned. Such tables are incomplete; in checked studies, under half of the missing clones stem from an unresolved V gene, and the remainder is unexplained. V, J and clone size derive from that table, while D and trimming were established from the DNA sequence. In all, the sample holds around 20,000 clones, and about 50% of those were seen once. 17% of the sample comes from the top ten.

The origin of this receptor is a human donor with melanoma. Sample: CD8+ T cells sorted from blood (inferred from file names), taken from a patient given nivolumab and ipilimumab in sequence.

The nucleotide sequence reads as follows: TGTGCCAGCAGACGGACAGCTGACTCTGGAAACACCATATATTTT. It codes for CASRRTADSGNTIYF. The chain is encoded by TRBV6-1 joined to TRBJ1-3; a weak D assignment points to TRBD1 (6 bases agree). CDR1 MNHNS and CDR2 SASEGT were looked up in the germline V gene. The trim is 6 bases for V and 0 bases for J, with a gap of 12 bases between the germline ends. The CDR3 measures 15 amino acids from cysteine to phenylalanine. The DNA shown is the 45-base CDR3, in frame from base 1.